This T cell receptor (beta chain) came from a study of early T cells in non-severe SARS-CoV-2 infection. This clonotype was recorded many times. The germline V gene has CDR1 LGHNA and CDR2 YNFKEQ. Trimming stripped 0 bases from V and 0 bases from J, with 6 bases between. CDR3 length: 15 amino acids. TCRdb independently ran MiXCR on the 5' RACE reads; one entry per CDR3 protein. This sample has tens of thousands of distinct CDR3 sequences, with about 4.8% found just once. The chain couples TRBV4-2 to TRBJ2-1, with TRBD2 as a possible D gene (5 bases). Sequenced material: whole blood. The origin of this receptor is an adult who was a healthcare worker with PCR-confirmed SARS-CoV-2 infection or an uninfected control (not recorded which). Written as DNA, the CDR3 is TGTGCCAGCAGCCAAGAAACTAGCTCCTACAATGAGCAGTTCTTC. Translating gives CASSQETSSYNEQFF.